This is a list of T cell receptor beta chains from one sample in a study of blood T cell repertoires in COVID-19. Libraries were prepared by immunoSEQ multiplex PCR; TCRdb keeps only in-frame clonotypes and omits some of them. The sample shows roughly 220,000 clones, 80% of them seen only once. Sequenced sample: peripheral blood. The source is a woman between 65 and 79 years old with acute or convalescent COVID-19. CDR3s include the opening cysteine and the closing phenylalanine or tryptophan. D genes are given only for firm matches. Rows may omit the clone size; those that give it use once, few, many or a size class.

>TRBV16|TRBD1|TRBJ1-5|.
TGTGCCAGCAGCCAAGAGGGGGCCAGCAATCAGCCCCAGCATTTT
CASSQEGASNQPQHF
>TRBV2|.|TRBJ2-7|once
TGTGCCAGCAGTGAAGTCAGGGGTGGCTACGAGCAGTACTTC
CASSEVRGGYEQYF
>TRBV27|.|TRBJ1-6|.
TGTGCCAGCAGTTTTCAGGGCTTTAATTCACCCCTCCACTTT
CASSFQGFNSPLHF
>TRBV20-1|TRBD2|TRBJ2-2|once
TGCAGTGCTAGTCGACTAGCTCCTAACACCGGGGAGCTGTTTTTT
CSASRLAPNTGELFF
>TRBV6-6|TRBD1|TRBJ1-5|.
TGTGCCAGCCAAGAGACAGGGGCCGAGGGTCAGCCCCAGCATTTT
CASQETGAEGQPQHF
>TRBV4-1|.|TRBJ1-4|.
TGCGCCAGCAGCCAAGGCGCCGGGACAAAAAATGAAAAACTGTTTTTT
CASSQGAGTKNEKLFF
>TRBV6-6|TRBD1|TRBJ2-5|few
TGTGCCAGCAGTTCGACGGACAGGGACCTTCAAGAGACCCAGTACTTC
CASSSTDRDLQETQYF
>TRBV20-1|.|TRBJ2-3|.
TGCAGTGCTAGAGACAAAGATACGCAGTATTTT
CSARDKDTQYF
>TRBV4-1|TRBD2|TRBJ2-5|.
TGCGCCAGCAGCCACGGACCTTCTGGACTAGCGGGAGTCTCAGAGACCCAGTACTTC
CASSHGPSGLAGVSETQYF
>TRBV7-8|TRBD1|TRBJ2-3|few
TGTGCCAGCAGCCCAAGGACAGGGAAGGGCACAGATACGCAGTATTTT
CASSPRTGKGTDTQYF
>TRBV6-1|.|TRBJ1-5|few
TGTGCCAGCAGTGATTTAACTCTGCAGCCCCAGCATTTT
CASSDLTLQPQHF
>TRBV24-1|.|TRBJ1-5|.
TGTGCCACCAGTGATTCCAGGGGTGGTCAGCCCCAGCATTTT
CATSDSRGGQPQHF
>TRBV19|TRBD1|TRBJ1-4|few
TGTGCCAGTAGTGGACAGGGGGCCTCGGGTGAAAAACTGTTTTTT
CASSGQGASGEKLFF